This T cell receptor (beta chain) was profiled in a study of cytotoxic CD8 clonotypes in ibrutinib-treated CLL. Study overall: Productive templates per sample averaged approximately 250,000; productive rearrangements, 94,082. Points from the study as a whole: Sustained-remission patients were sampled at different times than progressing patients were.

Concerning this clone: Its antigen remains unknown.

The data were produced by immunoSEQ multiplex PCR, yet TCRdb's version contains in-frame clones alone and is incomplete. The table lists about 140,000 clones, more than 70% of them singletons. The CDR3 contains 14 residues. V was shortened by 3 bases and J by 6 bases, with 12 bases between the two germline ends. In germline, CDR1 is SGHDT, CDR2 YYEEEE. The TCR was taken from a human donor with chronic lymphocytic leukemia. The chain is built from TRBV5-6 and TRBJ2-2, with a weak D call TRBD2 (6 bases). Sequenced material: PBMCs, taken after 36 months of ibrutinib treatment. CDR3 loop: CASSSMGGAGELFF. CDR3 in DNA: TGTGCCAGCAGCTCGATGGGGGGAGCCGGGGAGCTGTTTTTT.